This TCR beta chain appears in the sequencing data of a study of blood T cell repertoires in COVID-19. The wider study: COVID-19 samples from acute and convalescent phases originated in the United States, Italy and Spain.

This CDR3 has 14 amino acids. The germline V and J ends were trimmed by 3 bases and 7 bases, with 13 bases remaining between them. Germline V CDR1 and CDR2: SGHTS, YDEGEE. The participants were between roughly 18 and 100 years old and came from 24 US areas. Cohort placement rested on clinical history that participants reported themselves. In the study's own analysis: Nucleated cell number was recorded as an estimate derived from reference gene primer amplification. The repertoire was sequenced with immunoSEQ multiplex PCR; TCRdb's copy has only in-frame clones and lacks some. The D gene and trimming were derived from the DNA, and the V and J assignments and clone size from that table. The sample contains a few hundred thousand clones, approximately 88% of which appear only once.

Material for sequencing was PBMCs or T cells enriched from blood (not recorded which). This receptor was obtained from a woman between 40 and 50 years old who had been exposed to COVID-19. The genes are TRBV5-8 and TRBJ1-4; TRBD1 might be the D (6 bases). The CDR3 bases are TGTGCCAGCAGCTCACAGGGAAGGGGTGAAAAACTGTTTTTT. Protein sequence: CASSSQGRGEKLFF.